This T cell receptor beta chain derives from a study of blood T cells in healthy people across ages (dated by TCRdb to 2013 to 2016). Notes on the research overall: In model experiments, template switching captured about one uniquely barcoded TCR beta cDNA molecule for every two T cells. Donors of different ages were randomly distributed across sequencing lanes to avoid experimental bias. Using the same blood draw, the study looked at two additional independent replicas of 1 million unique cDNA reads for two donors, one aged 18 to 30 and the other aged 80 or older. Four age groups were formed from the donors: young (average around 15 years), middle-aged (less than 40), aged (under 70) and long-lived (more than 75). Age-related changes in TCR beta repertoire diversity were measured in the study by deep sequencing normalized with unique cDNA molecular identifiers.

Of note for this clonotype: The target of this receptor is not known. No per-base quality is available; no much larger clone lies one base away.

Donors were 40 or so systemically healthy Caucasian individuals from Russia aged 6 to 90 years. About 10 milliliters of peripheral blood were collected from each donor into EDTA-treated Vacutainer tubes. Ficoll-Paque density-gradient centrifugation was used to isolate PBMCs, with at least 7 million per sample. Total RNA was extracted from PBMCs with Trizol reagent, with at least 6 micrograms obtained per sample. For every donor, flow cytometry on a PBMC aliquot measured the percentage of naive CD45RAhigh/CD27high T cells. Libraries came from 5' RACE. TCRdb records Illumina HiSeq 2500 as the sequencer. A second roughly 6 to 11 cycle PCR used a sample-barcoded 5' primer and a J-beta primer mix. Each TCR beta cDNA molecule received a unique molecular identifier from a template-switch 5' adaptor carrying 12 random nucleotides. Each sample yielded at least 2.5 million CDR3-containing paired-end reads. First-strand cDNA synthesis was performed from all RNA using the Mint cDNA synthesis kit, with priming by a TRBC-specific oligonucleotide. Following uracil-DNA glycosylase treatment, a first 18-cycle PCR with universal primers M1SS and BC2_uni_R was performed on all cDNA. The authors processed their data as follows. For normalization, 1 million high-quality reads were randomly selected from each sample, with every read carrying a distinct molecular identifier. Instead of being binned into consensus sequences, reads with shared molecular identifiers were discarded. MiTCR, with a Q25 quality threshold and the strictest error-elimination algorithm, was used for CDR3 identification, clonotype clustering and error correction. A nonparametric unseen species model with Euler transformation was used to estimate lower-bound total TCR beta diversity. In TCRdb, the public reads were trimmed at Q25 with fastp and aligned with MiXCR, with productive beta chains retained. Every entry covers one CDR3 protein and lists the most common genes and DNA from its rows. TCRdb, not the authors, supplied the V and J calls. Present in this sample are roughly 1,500,000 distinct CDR3 sequences, approximately 40% of which were seen just once. The ten biggest clones cover roughly 7.9% of the sample.

The CDR3 has 15 amino acids, counting the end cysteine and phenylalanine. Left in the record is the CDR3 DNA by itself, 45 bases read in frame from the first base. The germline V gene (reference sequence) specifies MNHEY as CDR1 and SMNVEV as CDR2. V loses 5 bases of germline sequence and J loses 9 bases, and the interval between the two ends is 22 bases. The study at large found these results: Bulk unsorted PBMC profiling prevented conclusive comparison of naive and antigen-experienced compartments. There was a strong correlation between observed TCR beta diversity and the percentage of naive T cells measured by flow cytometry. Compared with the aged group, the long-lived group had more naive CD4+ T cells, fewer expanded clones and increased TCR diversity, a pattern suggesting age selection. Because the CMV infection status of the donors was unknown, age-related changes in expanded clonotypes may potentially have been confounded. Observed TCR beta diversity per million T cells fell roughly linearly with age, and a significant reduction was already apparent by age around 36. Estimates of total diversity from one million sequenced T cells were regarded as lower bounds and underestimates.

Specimen: blood. This sequence uses TRBV27 and TRBJ2-5, with TRBD1 perhaps the D gene, on 6 matching bases. This sequence originates from a woman between 18 and 30 years old in good health. The DNA is as follows: TGTGCCAGCAGTCCTTTCCCCGACAGGCTCGGGGCCCAGTACTTC. This is translated as CASSPFPDRLGAQYF.